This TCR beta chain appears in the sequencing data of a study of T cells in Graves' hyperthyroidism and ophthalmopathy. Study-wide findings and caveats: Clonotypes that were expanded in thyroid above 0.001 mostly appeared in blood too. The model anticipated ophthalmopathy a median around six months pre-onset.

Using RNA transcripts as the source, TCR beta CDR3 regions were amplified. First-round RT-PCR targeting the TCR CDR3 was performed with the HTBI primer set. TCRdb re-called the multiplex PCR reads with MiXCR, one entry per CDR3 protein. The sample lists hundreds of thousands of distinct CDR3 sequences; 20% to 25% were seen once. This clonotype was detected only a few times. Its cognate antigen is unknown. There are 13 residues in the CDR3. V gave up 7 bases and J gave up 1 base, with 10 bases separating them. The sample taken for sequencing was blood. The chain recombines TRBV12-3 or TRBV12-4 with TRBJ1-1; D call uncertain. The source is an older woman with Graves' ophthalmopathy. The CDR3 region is CASTQSRNTEAFF. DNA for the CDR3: TGTGCCAGCACCCAGAGCAGGAACACTGAAGCTTTCTTT.